This is a list of T cell receptor beta chains from one sample in a study of blood T cell repertoires in COVID-19. The assay was immunoSEQ multiplex PCR, and TCRdb's table has in-frame clones only and misses some. The sample consists of under 200,000 clones, 82% of them appearing once. Input material: peripheral blood. The receptors originated from a woman aged 55-70 years with COVID-19, enrolled during active disease. Both conserved end residues are part of each CDR3. The order of the fields is V gene, J gene, clone size, D gene, CDR3 length, CDR3 protein, CDR3 DNA. D genes are given only for firm matches. The size field is filled for only some rows; it gives once, few, many or a size class.

V: TRBV9; J: TRBJ2-3; size: few; D: TRBD2; length: 16; CDR3: CASSVDTSGRMDTQYF; DNA: TGTGCCAGCAGCGTAGACACTAGCGGGAGGATGGATACGCAGTATTTT
V: TRBV27; J: TRBJ2-1; size: .; D: TRBD2; length: 15; CDR3: CASSSGGSSYNEQFF; DNA: TGTGCCAGCTCTAGCGGGGGAAGCTCCTACAATGAGCAGTTCTTC
V: TRBV4-2; J: TRBJ2-2; size: .; D: TRBD2; length: 18; CDR3: CASSQGPRTGGQSGELFF; DNA: TGTGCCAGCAGCCAAGGCCCCCGAACGGGGGGGCAAAGCGGGGAGCTGTTTTTT
V: TRBV5-6; J: TRBJ1-5; size: .; D: TRBD1; length: 15; CDR3: CASSWGTGVNQPQHF; DNA: TGTGCCAGCAGCTGGGGGACAGGGGTCAATCAGCCCCAGCATTTT
V: TRBV15; J: TRBJ2-2; size: .; D: .; length: 14; CDR3: CATRGGEDTGELFF; DNA: TGTGCCACCAGGGGCGGGGAGGACACCGGGGAGCTGTTTTTT
V: TRBV28; J: TRBJ1-1; size: .; D: .; length: 11; CDR3: CASIGYTEAFF; DNA: TGTGCCAGCATCGGTTACACTGAAGCTTTCTTT
V: TRBV30; J: TRBJ1-2; size: .; D: .; length: 12; CDR3: CAWRATGYGYTF; DNA: TGTGCCTGGAGGGCGACAGGCTATGGCTACACCTTC
V: TRBV19; J: TRBJ1-5; size: .; D: .; length: 14; CDR3: CASSIIPSNQPQHF; DNA: TGTGCCAGTAGTATAATCCCAAGCAATCAGCCCCAGCATTTT
V: TRBV7-2; J: TRBJ2-3; size: once; D: TRBD2; length: 15; CDR3: CASSLLAASTDTQYF; DNA: TGTGCCAGCAGCTTACTAGCGGCGAGCACAGATACGCAGTATTTT
V: TRBV5-1; J: TRBJ2-3; size: .; D: .; length: 16; CDR3: CASSLEGGEVVDTQYF; DNA: TGCGCCAGCAGCTTGGAAGGTGGGGAGGTAGTAGATACGCAGTATTTT
V: TRBV7-9; J: TRBJ1-3; size: .; D: TRBD1; length: 14; CDR3: CASSKTGPGNTIYF; DNA: TGTGCCAGCAGCAAGACAGGGCCTGGAAACACCATATATTTT
V: TRBV3-1/TRBV3-2; J: TRBJ2-2; size: .; D: .; length: 13; CDR3: CATTGTNTGELFF; DNA: TGTGCCACCACCGGGACGAACACCGGGGAGCTGTTTTTT
V: TRBV5-4; J: TRBJ1-1; size: .; D: .; length: 15; CDR3: CASSLGGWGDTEAFF; DNA: TGTGCCAGCAGCTTGGGAGGGTGGGGGGACACTGAAGCTTTCTTT
V: TRBV10-1; J: TRBJ2-1; size: .; D: TRBD2; length: 15; CDR3: CASSDSGGPYNEQFF; DNA: TGCGCCAGCAGTGATTCGGGGGGTCCCTACAATGAGCAGTTCTTC
V: TRBV6-1; J: TRBJ1-3; size: .; D: TRBD1; length: 15; CDR3: CASSWRDSSGNTIYF; DNA: TGTGCCAGCAGTTGGAGGGACAGCTCTGGAAACACCATATATTTT
V: TRBV4-2; J: TRBJ2-1; size: few; D: TRBD2; length: 18; CDR3: CASSQDYSGRVIYNEQFF; DNA: TGTGCCAGCAGCCAAGATTATAGCGGGAGGGTTATCTACAATGAGCAGTTCTTC
V: TRBV5-6; J: TRBJ1-5; size: few; D: .; length: 14; CDR3: CASSQYRDNQPQHF; DNA: TGTGCCAGCAGTCAATACAGGGACAATCAGCCCCAGCATTTT
V: TRBV11-2; J: TRBJ2-5; size: .; D: .; length: 16; CDR3: CASSFLLGQAQETQYF; DNA: TGTGCCAGCAGTTTCTTGTTGGGGCAAGCTCAAGAGACCCAGTACTTC
V: TRBV28; J: TRBJ2-5; size: .; D: TRBD1; length: 15; CDR3: CASSSDRGRRETQYF; DNA: TGTGCCAGCAGTTCGGACAGGGGGCGTCGGGAGACCCAGTACTTC
V: TRBV6-5; J: TRBJ1-2; size: .; D: TRBD1; length: 14; CDR3: CASNSAGTARSYTF; DNA: TGTGCCAGCAACTCGGCCGGGACAGCGAGGAGCTACACCTTC
V: TRBV5-1; J: TRBJ2-6; size: .; D: .; length: 17; CDR3: CASSLYGRDSGANVLTF; DNA: TGCGCCAGCAGCTTGTATGGCAGGGACTCTGGGGCCAACGTCCTGACTTTC
V: TRBV29-1; J: TRBJ1-2; size: .; D: .; length: 12; CDR3: CSAELTNYGYTF; DNA: TGCAGCGCCGAGTTGACTAACTATGGCTACACCTTC
V: TRBV19; J: TRBJ1-2; size: .; D: TRBD1; length: 13; CDR3: CASGTGYTYGYTF; DNA: TGTGCCAGCGGGACAGGGTATACCTATGGCTACACCTTC
V: TRBV29-1; J: TRBJ1-2; size: few; D: .; length: 12; CDR3: CSVEGASYGYTF; DNA: TGCAGCGTTGAGGGGGCCTCCTATGGCTACACCTTC
V: TRBV11-2; J: TRBJ1-2; size: .; D: TRBD1; length: 16; CDR3: CASSFPRDRENYGYTF; DNA: TGTGCCAGCAGCTTCCCCCGGGACAGGGAGAACTATGGCTACACCTTC
V: TRBV2; J: TRBJ2-5; size: .; D: .; length: 17; CDR3: CASEPRDFNPGEETQYF; DNA: TGTGCCAGCGAGCCCCGGGACTTCAACCCCGGGGAAGAGACCCAGTACTTC
V: TRBV7-3; J: TRBJ2-1; size: .; D: TRBD2; length: 14; CDR3: CASSVGLAYNEQFF; DNA: TGTGCCAGCAGCGTGGGACTAGCTTACAATGAGCAGTTCTTC
V: TRBV5-1; J: TRBJ2-3; size: .; D: .; length: 16; CDR3: CASSLGRDSFTDTQYF; DNA: TGCGCCAGCAGCTTGGGGAGGGACAGCTTCACAGATACGCAGTATTTT
V: TRBV7-3; J: TRBJ2-1; size: .; D: .; length: 18; CDR3: CASSLNVGGGLRYNEQFF; DNA: TGTGCCAGCAGCTTAAACGTAGGGGGCGGACTACGTTACAATGAGCAGTTCTTC
V: TRBV11-3; J: TRBJ2-2; size: .; D: TRBD1; length: 16; CDR3: CASSFQGARGTGELFF; DNA: TGTGCCAGCAGCTTCCAGGGGGCGCGGGGCACCGGGGAGCTGTTTTTT
V: TRBV7-2; J: TRBJ2-2; size: .; D: .; length: 14; CDR3: CASSLGFGTGELFF; DNA: TGTGCCAGCAGCTTAGGGTTCGGGACCGGGGAGCTGTTTTTT